The 5 T cell receptor beta chains in this list originate from one sample, sequenced in a study of blood T cell repertoires in COVID-19. Generated by immunoSEQ multiplex PCR, the TCRdb table keeps only in-frame clones and is missing some. The sample gives hundreds of thousands of clones, roughly 84% of which show up once; about 3.9% is in the top ten. The sequenced sample was peripheral blood. Receptors were obtained from a woman older than 75 with acute or convalescent COVID-19.

The chain employs TRBV18 and TRBJ2-1; 15 nucleotides line up with TRBD2. Germline V gene lookup returns CDR1 KGHSH and CDR2 LQKENI. The V and J ends lost 4 bases and 1 base, in that order; junction bases with no gene match: 8. The CDR3 runs 19 residues. The CDR3 is CASSQPGLAGGRSYNEQFF. In DNA form, the CDR3 reads TGTGCCAGCTCACAACCGGGACTAGCGGGGGGCAGGTCCTACAATGAGCAGTTCTTC. Based on the CDR3 plus reference TRBV18 and TRBJ2-1, the full variable domain is NAGVMQNPRHLVRRRGQEARLRCSPMKGHSHVYWYRQLPEEGLKFMVYLQKENIIDESGMPKERFSAEFPKEGPSILRIQQVVRGDSAAYFCASSQPGLAGGRSYNEQFFGPGTRLTVL.

The chain employs TRBV3-1 (or the pseudogene TRBV3-2) and TRBJ1-5, with 11 bases that match TRBD1. This CDR3 contains 17 residues. Trimming at V came to 5 bases and at J to 0 bases, leaving 6 bases not matched to a gene. Germline-derived CDR1 and CDR2 are LGHDT and YNNKEL (reference sequence). In nucleotides, the CDR3 is TGTGCCAGCAGCTCGGGACAGGGGGGGAATAGCAATCAGCCCCAGCATTTT. Amino acid sequence: CASSSGQGGNSNQPQHF.

The chain couples TRBV12-2 to TRBJ2-1; TRBD1 reflects the table's D call only, with no check against the DNA. TRBV12-2 is deemed a pseudogene. This CDR3 is 17 amino acids long. The CDR3 DNA follows: TGTGCAAGTCGCTTAGCGCAAGGACAGGACTCCTACAATGAGCAGTTCTTC. Protein product: CASRLAQGQDSYNEQFF.

This clone showed up just a few times. CDR3 nucleotides: TGTGCCAGCAGCCAACCAACAGGGGCGCACTATGGCTACACCTTC. Amino acid sequence: CASSQPTGAHYGYTF. The chain is built from TRBV3-1 (or the pseudogene TRBV3-2) and TRBJ1-2; 7 bases line up with TRBD1. V trimming: 2 bases; J trimming: 3 bases; junction bases outside the gene matches: 6. The CDR3 runs to 15 residues. Germline V lookup: CDR1 LGHDT, CDR2 YNNKEL (reference sequence).

The gene calls are TRBV19 and TRBJ1-6; D might be TRBD1 (5 bases). CDR1 is LNHDA, CDR2 SQIVND, per germline (reference sequence). V lost 7 bases to trimming and J lost 7 bases, with 14 bases between them. This CDR3 is 14 amino acids long. The CDR3 is CASTPGSGNSPLHF. Here the CDR3 DNA reads TGTGCCAGTACCCCAGGGTCGGGCAATTCACCCCTCCACTTT.